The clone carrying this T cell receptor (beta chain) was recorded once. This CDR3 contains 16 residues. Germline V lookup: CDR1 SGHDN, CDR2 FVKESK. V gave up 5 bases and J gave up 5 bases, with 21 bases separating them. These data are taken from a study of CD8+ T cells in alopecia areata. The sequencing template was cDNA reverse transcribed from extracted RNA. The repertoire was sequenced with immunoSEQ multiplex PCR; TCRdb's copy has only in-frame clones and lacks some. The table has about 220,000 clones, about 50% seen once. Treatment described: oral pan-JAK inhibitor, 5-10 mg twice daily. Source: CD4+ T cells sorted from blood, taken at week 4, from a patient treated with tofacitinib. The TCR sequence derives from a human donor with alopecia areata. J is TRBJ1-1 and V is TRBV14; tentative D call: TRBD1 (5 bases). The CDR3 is CASSGSPGLFRTEAFF. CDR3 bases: TGTGCCAGCAGCGGTTCTCCGGGACTCTTTCGGACTGAAGCTTTCTTT.